Following are 32 T cell receptor beta chains from one sample sequenced in a study of STAT3 mutations in large granular lymphocyte leukemia. No antigens are known for them. TCRdb keeps only in-frame clones here, not all; method: immunoSEQ multiplex PCR. This sample carries roughly 14,000 clones, about 93% of them seen once, and the ten largest clones take about 10%. Broader study findings: Every T-LGLL patient had at least one immunodominant TCRbeta clonotype.

The sample was peripheral blood mononuclear cells. Receptors were obtained from a woman aged 45-59 years with T-cell large granular lymphocyte leukemia. Some clones in this sample may be carry-over from other donors' samples.

J is TRBJ2-7 and V is TRBV6-6; TRBD2 aligns across 10 bases. The CDR3 runs 16 residues. Unmatched junction bases numbered 9, after V lost 0 bases and J lost 7 bases. The germline V gene has CDR1 MNHNY and CDR2 SVGAGI (reference sequence). For the CDR3, the DNA is TGTGCCAGCAGTTACTCGGGAGCGGGAGGGTTCCTTGAGCAGTACTTC. It yields the protein CASSYSGAGGFLEQYF.

The chain joins TRBV7-9 to TRBJ1-2; 11 nucleotides line up with TRBD1. The length of the CDR3 is 16 residues. The trim removed 5 bases at V and 4 bases at J, leaving 9 bases unmatched. Germline assignment: CDR1 SEHNR and CDR2 FQNEAQ (reference sequence). CDR3 region: CASSPGTGGYFYGYTF. Written as DNA, the CDR3 is TGTGCCAGCAGCCCTGGGACAGGGGGATACTTCTATGGCTACACCTTC.

The V gene is TRBV27, the J gene TRBJ2-3; D not resolved. V dropped 5 bases and J dropped 2 bases, with 11 bases sitting between them. CDR1 is MNHEY, CDR2 SMNVEV, per germline (reference sequence). The CDR3 runs to 14 residues. The CDR3 protein is CASSPATLTDTQYF. The CDR3 DNA sequence: TGTGCCAGCAGTCCCGCCACCCTCACAGATACGCAGTATTTT.

J is TRBJ2-3 and V is TRBV6-1; tentatively, D is TRBD1 (5 bases). CDR1 is MNHNS, CDR2 SASEGT, per germline. The CDR3 sequence is 14 residues long. V lost 7 bases and J 4 bases, leaving 15 bases between the germline ends. CDR3 DNA sequence: TGTGCCAGCAACCCATTTAGGGGTCCAGATACGCAGTATTTT. Amino acids: CASNPFRGPDTQYF.

CDR3 in amino acids: CASSPLGGNSYEQYF. The DNA for the CDR3 is TGCGCCAGCAGCCCCTTAGGGGGCAACTCCTACGAGCAGTACTTC. The chain joins TRBV5-1 to TRBJ2-7, with TRBD1 matching 7 bases. Germline-derived CDR1 and CDR2 are SGHRS and YFSETQ. This CDR3 is 15 amino acids long. V lost 4 bases to trimming and J lost 0 bases; unmatched junction nucleotides: 7.

The rearrangement joins TRBV25-1 to TRBJ1-5; maybe TRBD1 (6 bases). This CDR3 has 14 residues. Trimming pared 3 bases from V and 7 bases from J, leaving 13 bases between. The V gene's germline CDR1 is MGHDK and CDR2 SYGVNS. The CDR3 nucleotides are TGTGCCAGCAGTGAGGTCGGGGGCGGACAGCCCCAGCATTTT. This gives the protein CASSEVGGGQPQHF.

This chain links TRBV18 with TRBJ1-4; D is uncertain. Trimming left V 3 bases short and J 7 bases short, with 6 bases between. CDR1 is KGHSH, CDR2 LQKENI, per germline. The CDR3 is 12 residues long. CDR3 DNA sequence: TGTGCCAGCTCACCCATGGGTGAAAAACTGTTTTTT. This sequence encodes CASSPMGEKLFF. Full variable domain (rest looked up from reference TRBV18 and TRBJ1-4): NAGVMQNPRHLVRRRGQEARLRCSPMKGHSHVYWYRQLPEEGLKFMVYLQKENIIDESGMPKERFSAEFPKEGPSILRIQQVVRGDSAAYFCASSPMGEKLFFGSGTQLSVL.

The gene calls are TRBV5-1 and TRBJ2-1, with a possible D match to TRBD2 (6 bases). The V gene lost 2 bases and the J gene lost 7 bases, with 19 bases spanning the gap. This CDR3 contains 16 residues. Germline CDR1 reads SGHRS; CDR2 reads YFSETQ. The CDR3 DNA reads TGCGCCAGCAGCTTTGAGGGAAGAGGGACTTGGAATGAGCAGTTCTTC. Amino acids: CASSFEGRGTWNEQFF.

The V and J genes are TRBV19 and TRBJ2-3; D not certain. V was shortened by 3 bases and J by 2 bases, with 9 bases between the two germline ends. Germline CDR1 is LNHDA and CDR2 is SQIVND (reference sequence). The CDR3 is made up of 14 amino acids. The CDR3 coding sequence is TGTGCCAGTAGTATGAACGGACCCACAGATACGCAGTATTTT. Translation gives CASSMNGPTDTQYF.

The chain employs TRBV29-1 and TRBJ2-7; perhaps D is TRBD1 or TRBD2 (5 bases each). The V gene lost 5 bases and the J gene lost 1 base, with 9 bases spanning the gap. Germline V gives CDR1 SQVTM, CDR2 ANQGSEA. CDR3 length: 12 amino acids. CDR3 protein: CSVRDGSYEQYF. The CDR3 DNA reads as TGCAGCGTTAGGGACGGTTCCTACGAGCAGTACTTC.

J is TRBJ2-5 and V is TRBV1. TRBV1 has pseudogene status. The CDR3 extends over 14 amino acids. The CDR3 nucleotides read TGCACCAGCAGCCAAGTACTGGGGCAAGAGACCCAGTACTTC. Translated: CTSSQVLGQETQYF.

The table lists this clone with a count of one. The sample contains more than one DNA sequence encoding this CDR3. The rearrangement joins TRBV30 to TRBJ1-5; the D gene is possibly TRBD1 (5 bases). Per the germline V gene, CDR1 is GTSNPN and CDR2 is SVGIG (reference sequence). V was shortened by 0 bases and J by 6 bases, with 6 bases between the two germline ends. The CDR3 consists of 12 residues. The CDR3: CAWSVQGQPQHF. The CDR3 DNA follows: TGTGCCTGGAGTGTTCAGGGTCAGCCCCAGCATTTT.

This chain uses TRBV27 with TRBJ2-3; D could derive from TRBD1 or TRBD2 (5 bases each). Germline V CDR1 and CDR2: MNHEY, SMNVEV (reference sequence). The CDR3 runs 16 residues. V was shortened by 6 bases and J by 4 bases, with 20 bases between the two germline ends. The CDR3 DNA follows: TGTGCCAGCAGCAGGGAGAATTGGGGTACACCAGATACGCAGTATTTT. Protein: CASSRENWGTPDTQYF.

The chain couples TRBV11-2 to TRBJ2-7; possible D gene TRBD1, 7 bases. CDR3 length equals 16 residues. Germline CDR1 SGHAT, CDR2 FQNNGV. The germline V and J ends were trimmed by 0 bases and 2 bases, with 14 bases remaining between them. The CDR3 sequence is CASSLDSRGAPYEQYF. Written as DNA, the CDR3 is TGTGCCAGCAGCTTAGACAGCAGGGGGGCCCCCTACGAGCAGTACTTC.

The chain links TRBV6-6 to TRBJ1-1; 8 positions match TRBD1. Germline assignment: CDR1 MNHNY and CDR2 SVGAGI (reference sequence). V lost 2 bases to trimming and J lost 5 bases; unmatched junction nucleotides: 7. The CDR3 spans 15 residues. This CDR3 is CASSYPGGRVTEAFF. The CDR3 DNA sequence: TGTGCCAGCAGTTACCCAGGGGGCAGAGTTACTGAAGCTTTCTTT.

The chain joins TRBV6-1 to TRBJ1-2; D not certain. This CDR3 contains 14 residues. The germline gives CDR1 MNHNS, CDR2 SASEGT. Trimming removed 6 bases at V and 3 bases at J, with 14 bases between. The CDR3 bases are TGTGCCAGCAGGGACTGGGCAGGCTACTATGGCTACACCTTC. The encoded protein is CASRDWAGYYGYTF.

The chain is built from TRBV7-9 and TRBJ1-5; TRBD1 matches 7 bases. CDR1 is SEHNR, CDR2 FQNEAQ, per germline (reference sequence). Trimming cost V 5 bases and J 7 bases; bases outside gene matches: 5. CDR3 length: 13 residues. CDR3 sequence (DNA): TGTGCCAGCAGCCAACAGGGGTGGCAGCCCCAGCATTTT. Translation gives CASSQQGWQPQHF.

This clone appeared a single time. The V gene is TRBV28, the J gene TRBJ2-1; 11 positions agree with TRBD1. The CDR3 loop spans 15 amino acids. In germline, CDR1 is MDHEN, CDR2 SYDVKM. V lost 0 bases, J lost 10 bases, and 5 bases stayed unmatched. The CDR3 spells CASSLWDRGRREQFF. The CDR3 coding sequence is TGTGCCAGCAGTTTATGGGACAGGGGGCGCCGAGAGCAGTTCTTC.

The chain links TRBV23-1 to TRBJ2-7; 7 bases are shared with TRBD2. TRBV23-1 is annotated as an ORF whose role is uncertain. V dropped 0 bases and J dropped 1; count of bases not matched to a gene: 6. The CDR3 is made up of 16 amino acids. CDR3 sequence (DNA): TGCGCCAGCAGTCAATCACGACTAGCTCATTCCTACGAGCAGTACTTC. This sequence encodes CASSQSRLAHSYEQYF.

The chain combines TRBV5-1 with TRBJ1-1; D ambiguous. The CDR3 sequence is 13 residues long. Germline CDR1 reads SGHRS; CDR2 reads YFSETQ. The V end lost 1 base, the J end lost 2 bases, and 6 bases lay between the germline ends. This chain's CDR3 is CASSLWGNTEAFF. CDR3 DNA: TGCGCCAGCAGCTTGTGGGGTAACACTGAAGCTTTCTTT. Full variable domain (outside the CDR3, taken from reference TRBV5-1 and TRBJ1-1): KAGVTQTPRYLIKTRGQQVTLSCSPISGHRSVSWYQQTPGQGLQFLFEYFSETQRNKGNFPGRFSGRQFSNSRSEMNVSTLELGDSALYLCASSLWGNTEAFFGQGTRLTVV.

V and J are TRBV6-6 and TRBJ2-7, with TRBD1 matching 10 bases. The germline gives CDR1 MNHNY, CDR2 SVGAGI (reference sequence). The CDR3 has 13 residues. The V and J ends lost 8 bases and 4 bases, in that order; junction bases with no gene match: 5. CDR3 loop: CASSRDRGYEQYF. DNA of the CDR3: TGTGCCAGCTCCCGGGACAGGGGATACGAGCAGTACTTC.

This rearrangement joins TRBV10-3 to TRBJ1-1, with a weak D call TRBD1 (6 bases). Germline assignment: CDR1 ENHRY and CDR2 SYGVKD. The ends were cut back, 2 bases at V and 0 bases at J, with 10 bases in the middle. The CDR3 sequence is 15 residues long. The CDR3 sequence: CAISEGQSMNTEAFF. As DNA, the CDR3 is TGTGCCATCAGTGAGGGACAGTCCATGAACACTGAAGCTTTCTTT.

The gene calls are TRBV7-8 and TRBJ2-7; D is undetermined. CDR1 is SGHVS and CDR2 is FQNEAQ in the germline V gene. V was shortened by 4 bases and J by 2 bases, with 9 bases between the two germline ends. The CDR3 sequence is 13 residues long. The DNA for the CDR3 is TGTGCCAGCAGCTATAACAGAGCCTACGAGCAGTACTTC. Protein: CASSYNRAYEQYF.

This clone was seen only a few times. The chain uses TRBV27 and TRBJ1-5, with D unresolved. The CDR3 is 15 residues long. The germline CDR1 and CDR2 sequences are MNHEY and SMNVEV (reference sequence). Trimming pared 0 bases from V and 7 bases from J, leaving 13 bases between. CDR3 sequence (DNA): TGTGCCAGCAGTTTATCCTGGCGCTCCGGGCAGCCCCAGCATTTT. Protein sequence: CASSLSWRSGQPQHF.

The V call is TRBV18, the J call TRBJ1-3, with D perhaps TRBD1 (5 bases). Between the trimmed V and J ends, which lost 6 bases and 2 bases, there was a span of 14 bases. Germline lookup yields CDR1 KGHSH and CDR2 LQKENI. CDR3 length: 15 amino acids. DNA for the CDR3: TGTGCCAGCTCGCAAAGCGGGGGACCTGGAAACACCATATATTTT. Its protein is CASSQSGGPGNTIYF. Filled out from reference TRBV18 and TRBJ1-3, the complete variable domain reads NAGVMQNPRHLVRRRGQEARLRCSPMKGHSHVYWYRQLPEEGLKFMVYLQKENIIDESGMPKERFSAEFPKEGPSILRIQQVVRGDSAAYFCASSQSGGPGNTIYFGEGSWLTVV.

In this sample, this clone turned up once. The genes are TRBV29-1 and TRBJ2-3, with D possibly being TRBD1 or TRBD2 (5 bases each). Germline assignment: CDR1 SQVTM and CDR2 ANQGSEA. The ends were cut back, 6 bases at V and 5 bases at J, with 24 bases in the middle. The CDR3 length is 16 residues. In nucleotides, the CDR3 is TGCAGCGTCCATTCGTCGACAGCGGATAGGGGAGATACGCAGTATTTT. Amino acid sequence: CSVHSSTADRGDTQYF.

J is TRBJ2-1 and V is TRBV29-1, with D perhaps TRBD1 or TRBD2 (6 bases each). Trimming removed 6 bases at V and 4 bases at J, with 19 bases between. CDR3 length equals 15 residues. CDR1 and CDR2 (germline): SQVTM, ANQGSEA. CDR3 in amino acids: CSVGIAEGGYNEQFF. CDR3 DNA sequence: TGCAGCGTGGGAATAGCGGAGGGGGGTTACAATGAGCAGTTCTTC.

The CDR3 protein is CASSQYWRTGGLYEQYF. The CDR3 nucleotides read TGCGCCAGCAGCCAGTATTGGAGGACAGGGGGCCTCTACGAGCAGTACTTC. This rearrangement joins TRBV4-3 to TRBJ2-7; 11 nucleotides line up with TRBD1. CDR1 and CDR2 (germline): LGHNA, YSLEER. This CDR3 contains 17 residues. Losses at the gene ends were 3 bases for V and 3 bases for J; bases not matched to a gene: 10.

CDR3 in amino acids: CASRPGGQETQYF. The CDR3 DNA sequence: TGTGCCAGCAGGCCAGGGGGCCAAGAGACCCAGTACTTC. The V and J genes are TRBV6-5 and TRBJ2-5, with 7 bases fitting TRBD1. V dropped 6 bases and J dropped 1; count of bases not matched to a gene: 2. CDR3 length: 13 residues. Germline lookup yields CDR1 MNHEY and CDR2 SVGAGI.

In its sample, this clone was seen once. The chain recombines TRBV18 with TRBJ1-1; 7 nucleotides line up with TRBD1. The J segment lost 8 bases and the V segment lost 3 bases, leaving 6 bases of the junction unmatched. Germline CDR1 and CDR2: KGHSH and LQKENI. The CDR3 length is 13 residues. This CDR3 reads CASSPNRGPEAFF. The CDR3, as DNA: TGTGCCAGCTCACCCAACAGGGGTCCAGAAGCTTTCTTT.

This chain links TRBV30 with TRBJ1-2, with D uncertain. The CDR3 sequence is 15 residues long. CDR1 and CDR2 (germline): GTSNPN, SVGIG (reference sequence). Trimming took off 2 bases at V and 4 bases at J, with 17 bases between the two ends. The DNA of the CDR3 is TGTGCCTGGAGTCCCCAGGTGGGGAAAGTCTATGGCTACACCTTC. Translation: CAWSPQVGKVYGYTF.

The V call is TRBV28, the J call TRBJ1-5; no definite D call. The CDR3 is 14 amino acids. CDR1 MDHEN and CDR2 SYDVKM come from the germline V gene. Trimming removed 6 bases from V and 6 bases from J, with 15 bases in between. Here the CDR3 reads CASSVKPPTQPQHF. Written as DNA, the CDR3 is TGTGCCAGCAGCGTAAAGCCCCCGACTCAGCCCCAGCATTTT.